What follows describes a single T cell receptor (beta chain). Its target is unknown. About 0.45 to 1 ug RNA was reverse transcribed with random hexamers. A single record per CDR3 protein comes from TCRdb applying MiXCR to the immunoSEQ multiplex PCR reads. The sample comprises roughly 80,000 distinct CDR3 sequences, approximately 94% of which are singletons, and 0.5% to 0.65% rests with the top ten. The data belong to a study of CD8 T cells in Susac syndrome. Study-level points and caveats: A relatively small number of individuals underwent TCR sequencing and HLA analysis.

V was pared by 5 bases and J by 6 bases, with 11 bases between. This CDR3 is built from 14 residues. CDR1 is MNHEY, CDR2 SMNVEV, per germline (reference sequence). Sequenced input: CD8+ T cells from PBMCs. The chain combines TRBV27 with TRBJ1-6, with D possibly being TRBD1 (6 bases). This sequence originates from a human donor with Susac syndrome. CDR3 sequence (DNA): TGTGCCAGCAGTCCCGGACAGATTAATTCACCCCTCCACTTT. It translates to CASSPGQINSPLHF.